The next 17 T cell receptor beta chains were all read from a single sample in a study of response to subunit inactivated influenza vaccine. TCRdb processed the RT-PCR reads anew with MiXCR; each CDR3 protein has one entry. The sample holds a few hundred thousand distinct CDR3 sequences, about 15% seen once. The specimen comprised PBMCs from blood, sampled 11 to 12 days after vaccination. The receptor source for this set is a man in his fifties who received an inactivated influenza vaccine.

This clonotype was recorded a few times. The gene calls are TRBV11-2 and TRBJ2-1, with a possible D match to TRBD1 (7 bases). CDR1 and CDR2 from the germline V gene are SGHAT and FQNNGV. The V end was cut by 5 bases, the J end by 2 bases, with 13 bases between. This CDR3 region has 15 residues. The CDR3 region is CASSPSRGAYNEQFF. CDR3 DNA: TGTGCCAGCAGCCCGAGCAGGGGGGCCTACAATGAGCAGTTCTTC.

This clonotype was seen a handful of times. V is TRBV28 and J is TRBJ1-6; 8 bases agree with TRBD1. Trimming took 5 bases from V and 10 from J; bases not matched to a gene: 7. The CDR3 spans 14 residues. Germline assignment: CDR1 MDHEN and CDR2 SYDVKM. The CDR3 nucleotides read TGTGCCAGCAGTACCGGGACAGGCCGGTCACCCCTCCACTTT. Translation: CASSTGTGRSPLHF. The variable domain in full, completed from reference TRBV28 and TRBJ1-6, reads DVKVTQSSRYLVKRTGEKVFLECVQDMDHENMFWYRQDPGLGLRLIYFSYDVKMKEKGDIPEGYSVSREKKERFSLILESASTNQTSMYLCASSTGTGRSPLHFGNGTRLTVT.

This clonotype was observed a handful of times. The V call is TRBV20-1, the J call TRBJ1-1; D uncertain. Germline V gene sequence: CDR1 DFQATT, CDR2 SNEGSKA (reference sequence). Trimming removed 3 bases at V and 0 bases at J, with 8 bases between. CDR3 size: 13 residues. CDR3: CSARVQMNTEAFF. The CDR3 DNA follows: TGCAGTGCTAGGGTACAGATGAACACTGAAGCTTTCTTT.

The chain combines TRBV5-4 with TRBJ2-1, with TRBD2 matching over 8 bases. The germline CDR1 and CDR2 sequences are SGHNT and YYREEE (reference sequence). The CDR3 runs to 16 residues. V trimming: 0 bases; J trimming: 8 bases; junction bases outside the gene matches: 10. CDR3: CASSLVRGGQRDEQFF. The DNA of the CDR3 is TGTGCCAGCAGCTTGGTTCGGGGGGGGCAGAGGGATGAGCAGTTCTTC. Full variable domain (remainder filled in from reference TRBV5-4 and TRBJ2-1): ETGVTQSPTHLIKTRGQQVTLRCSSQSGHNTVSWYQQALGQGPQFIFQYYREEENGRGNFPPRFSGLQFPNYSSELNVNALELDDSALYLCASSLVRGGQRDEQFFGPGTRLTVL.

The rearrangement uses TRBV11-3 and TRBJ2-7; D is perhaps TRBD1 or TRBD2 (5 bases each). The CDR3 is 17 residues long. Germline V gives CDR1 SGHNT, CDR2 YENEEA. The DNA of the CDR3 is TGTGTCACCACAACGTTGAGAGGGACCCTTTCATGGGACGAGCAGTACTTC. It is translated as CVTTTLRGTLSWDEQYF.

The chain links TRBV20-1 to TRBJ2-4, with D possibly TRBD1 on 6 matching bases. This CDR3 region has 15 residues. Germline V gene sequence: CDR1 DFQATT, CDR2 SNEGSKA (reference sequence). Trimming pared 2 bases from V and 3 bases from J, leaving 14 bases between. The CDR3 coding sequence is TGCAGTGCTAGACCCACAGGGTCTGGCAAAAACATTCAGTACTTC. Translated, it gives CSARPTGSGKNIQYF.

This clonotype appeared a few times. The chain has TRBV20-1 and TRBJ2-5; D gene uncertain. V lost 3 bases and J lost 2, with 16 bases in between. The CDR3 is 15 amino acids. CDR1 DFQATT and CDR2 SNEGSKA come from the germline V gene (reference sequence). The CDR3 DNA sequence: TGCAGTGCTAGTATAATTAGTCGAGGACAAGAGACCCAGTACTTC. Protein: CSASIISRGQETQYF.

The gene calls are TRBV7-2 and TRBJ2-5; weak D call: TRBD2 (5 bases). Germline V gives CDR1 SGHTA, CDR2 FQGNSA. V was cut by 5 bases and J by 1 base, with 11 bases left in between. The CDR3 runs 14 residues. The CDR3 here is CASSPTAGQETQYF. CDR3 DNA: TGTGCCAGCAGCCCCACCGCGGGCCAAGAGACCCAGTACTTC.

The DNA for the CDR3 is TGCGCCAGCAGCCCGGGGACAGCCTATAATGAAAAACTGTTTTTT. Its protein is CASSPGTAYNEKLFF. The chain couples TRBV5-1 to TRBJ1-4; 7 bases fit TRBD1. Trimming took 4 bases from V and 4 from J; bases not matched to a gene: 7. The CDR3 spans 15 residues. Germline V gene sequence: CDR1 SGHRS, CDR2 YFSETQ.

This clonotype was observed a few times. CDR3 in amino acids: CASSLRKDQPQHF. DNA of the CDR3: TGTGCCAGCAGTTTGAGGAAAGATCAGCCCCAGCATTTT. J is TRBJ1-5 and V is TRBV12-3 or TRBV12-4; D ambiguous. The CDR3 totals 13 residues. V lost 3 bases and J lost 5, with 8 bases in between.

CDR3 protein: CSARETSGAYEQYF. The CDR3 region has the DNA TGCAGTGCTAGAGAGACTAGCGGGGCCTACGAGCAGTACTTC. The gene calls are TRBV20-1 and TRBJ2-7, with 11 bases fitting TRBD2. The germline V gene encodes CDR1 DFQATT and CDR2 SNEGSKA (reference sequence). The CDR3 runs 14 residues. Germline trimming cut 0 bases from V and 2 bases from J; bases unmatched to any gene: 0.

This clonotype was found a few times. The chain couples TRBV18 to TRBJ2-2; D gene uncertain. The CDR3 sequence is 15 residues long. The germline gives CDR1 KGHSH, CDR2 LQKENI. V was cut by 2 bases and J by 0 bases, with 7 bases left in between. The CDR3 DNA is TGTGCCAGCTCACCAACGACCGCGAACACCGGGGAGCTGTTTTTT. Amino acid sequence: CASSPTTANTGELFF.

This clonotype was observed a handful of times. CDR3 DNA sequence: TGTGCCAGCACCCAGGGGGGGCGAAAATACAATGAGCAGTTCTTC. Translation: CASTQGGRKYNEQFF. The V call is TRBV27, the J call TRBJ2-1; D possibly uses TRBD1 or TRBD2 (7 bases each). CDR3 length equals 15 residues. V was shortened by 7 bases and J by 4 bases, with 17 bases between the two germline ends. From germline, CDR1 is MNHEY and CDR2 SMNVEV (reference sequence).

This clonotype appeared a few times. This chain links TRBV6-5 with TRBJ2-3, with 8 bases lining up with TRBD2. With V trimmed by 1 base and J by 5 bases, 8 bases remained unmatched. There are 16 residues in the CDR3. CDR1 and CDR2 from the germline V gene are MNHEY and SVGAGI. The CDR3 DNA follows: TGTGCCAGCAGTTACTGGGCGGGGGGCCATGTAGATACGCAGTATTTT. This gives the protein CASSYWAGGHVDTQYF.

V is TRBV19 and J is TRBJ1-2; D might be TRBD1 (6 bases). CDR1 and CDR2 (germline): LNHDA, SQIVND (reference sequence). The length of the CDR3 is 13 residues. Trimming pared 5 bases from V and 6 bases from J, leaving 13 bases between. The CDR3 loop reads CASSSGGLDGYTF. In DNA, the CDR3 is TGTGCCAGTAGTTCCGGGGGCCTTGATGGCTACACCTTC.

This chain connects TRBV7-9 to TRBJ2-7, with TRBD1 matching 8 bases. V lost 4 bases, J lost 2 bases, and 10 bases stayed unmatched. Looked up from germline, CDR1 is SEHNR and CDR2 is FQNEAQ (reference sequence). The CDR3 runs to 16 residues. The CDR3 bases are TGTGCCAGCAGCTCAGACGACAGGGGAAGTCCCTACGAGCAGTACTTC. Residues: CASSSDDRGSPYEQYF.

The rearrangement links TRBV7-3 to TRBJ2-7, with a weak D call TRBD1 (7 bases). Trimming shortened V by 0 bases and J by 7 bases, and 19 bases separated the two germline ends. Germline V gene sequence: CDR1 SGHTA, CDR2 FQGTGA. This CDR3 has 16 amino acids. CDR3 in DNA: TGTGCCAGCAGCTTAACGCCCCAGGGGGGAGTACGGGAGCAGTACTTC. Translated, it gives CASSLTPQGGVREQYF.